This TCR beta chain is from a study of neurological immune-mediated disorders. This clonotype was seen at least ten times. Stored at -80 C, 2 million PBMCs were the source of the unsorted libraries. The team produced cDNA through 5'RACE using 10-nucleotide random UMIs. One entry per CDR3 protein, called by TCRdb with MiXCR from the 5' RACE reads. The sample yields some 29,000 distinct CDR3 sequences, around 12% seen once. The CDR3 totals 13 residues. Germline assignment: CDR1 MNHEY and CDR2 SVGAGI. V lost 7 bases and J 5 bases, leaving 14 bases between the germline ends. What was sequenced was PBMCs. The TCR was taken from a man aged 55 to 70 in good health. The V call is TRBV6-5, the J call TRBJ2-5; possibly TRBD1 for D (5 bases). CDR3 sequence (DNA): TGTGCCAGCACCTCCCAGGGTAGGGAGACCCAGTACTTC. Its translation: CASTSQGRETQYF.